Listed below are T cell receptor beta chains from one sample, sequenced in a study of CD4 T cell repertoires in COVID-19. Only in-frame clones appear in the TCRdb table, and some are missing; sequencing was by immunoSEQ multiplex PCR. Of around 22,000 clones listed, roughly 91% are singletons. The sequences come from central memory CD4+ T cells from blood, collected before the COVID-19 pandemic. These receptors were collected from a human donor who had COVID-19. Both conserved end residues are part of each CDR3. Only part of the rows carry a size: once, few, many, or a class if the clone is expanded.

J,V,size,length,CDR3
TRBJ1-4,TRBV5-4,NA,16,CASSRQFQGGGEKLFF
TRBJ2-7,TRBV7-9,few,16,CASSSQGSGKAYEQYF
TRBJ2-7,TRBV29-1,NA,13,CSAVGQGLSVQYF
TRBJ1-1,TRBV5-1,once,12,CASREANTEAFF
TRBJ1-1,TRBV2,NA,12,CASRKGEAEAFF
TRBJ2-7,TRBV7-2,NA,12,CASSFLSPEQYF
TRBJ2-7,TRBV27,NA,15,CASSFREGGSYEQYF
TRBJ2-3,TRBV10-1,NA,15,CATSPGQTDRNTQYF
NA,TRBV18,once,15,CASSPPLGDSYEQYF
TRBJ2-1,TRBV6-1,NA,15,CASSAPAASYNEQFF
TRBJ2-1,TRBV5-1,NA,14,CASSPRTSFGEQFF
TRBJ2-5,TRBV7-7,NA,15,CASSLSGVVGETQYF
TRBJ1-2,TRBV27,NA,14,CASSLTTGRYGYTF
TRBJ2-5,TRBV5-6,NA,15,CASSPRTGRGETQYF
TRBJ2-7,TRBV15,NA,12,CATGTGGFEQYF